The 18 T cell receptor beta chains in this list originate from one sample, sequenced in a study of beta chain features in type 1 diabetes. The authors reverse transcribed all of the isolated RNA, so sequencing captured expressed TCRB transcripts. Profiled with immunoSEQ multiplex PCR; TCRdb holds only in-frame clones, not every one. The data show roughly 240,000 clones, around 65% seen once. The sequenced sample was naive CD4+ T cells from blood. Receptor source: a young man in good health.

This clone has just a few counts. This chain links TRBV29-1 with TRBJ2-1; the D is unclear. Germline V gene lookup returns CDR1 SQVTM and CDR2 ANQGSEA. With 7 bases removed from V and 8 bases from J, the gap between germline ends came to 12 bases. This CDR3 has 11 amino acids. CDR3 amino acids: CSDLSRDEQFF. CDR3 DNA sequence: TGCAGCGATCTATCTAGGGATGAGCAGTTCTTC.

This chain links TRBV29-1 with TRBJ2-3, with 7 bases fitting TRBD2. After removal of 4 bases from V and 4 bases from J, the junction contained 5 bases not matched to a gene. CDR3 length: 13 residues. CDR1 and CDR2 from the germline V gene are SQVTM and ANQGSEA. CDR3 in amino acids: CSVVGRVSDTQYF. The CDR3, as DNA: TGCAGCGTTGTAGGGAGGGTCTCAGATACGCAGTATTTT.

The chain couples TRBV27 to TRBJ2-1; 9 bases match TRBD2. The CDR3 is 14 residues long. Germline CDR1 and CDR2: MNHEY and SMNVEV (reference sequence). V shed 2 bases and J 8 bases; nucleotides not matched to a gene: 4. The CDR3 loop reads CASSLAGGPYEQFF. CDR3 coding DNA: TGTGCCAGCAGTTTAGCGGGAGGGCCGTATGAGCAGTTCTTC.

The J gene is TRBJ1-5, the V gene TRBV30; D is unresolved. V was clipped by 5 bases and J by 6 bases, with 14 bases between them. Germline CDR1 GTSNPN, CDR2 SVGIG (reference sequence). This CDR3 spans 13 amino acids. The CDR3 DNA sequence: TGTGCCTGGCTGGGTAGTCTTGGTCAGCCCCAGCATTTT. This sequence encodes CAWLGSLGQPQHF. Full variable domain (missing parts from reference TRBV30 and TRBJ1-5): SQTIHQWPATLVQPVGSPLSLECTVEGTSNPNLYWYRQAAGRGLQLLFYSVGIGQISSEVPQNLSASRPQDRQFILSSKKLLLSDSGFYLCAWLGSLGQPQHFGDGTRLSIL.

CDR3 DNA: TGTGCCAGCAGCCTGGCCGGACGGAATGAGCAGTTCTTC. It is translated as CASSLAGRNEQFF. This sequence joins TRBV7-2 and TRBJ2-1; D is unclear. This CDR3 has 13 residues. Germline loops: CDR1 SGHTA, CDR2 FQGNSA. Between the trimmed V and J ends, which lost 5 bases and 7 bases, there was a span of 12 bases. Full variable domain (outside the CDR3, taken from reference TRBV7-2 and TRBJ2-1): GAGVSQSPSNKVTEKGKDVELRCDPISGHTALYWYRQSLGQGLEFLIYFQGNSAPDKSGLPSDRFSAERTGGSVSTLTIQRTQQEDSAVYLCASSLAGRNEQFFGPGTRLTVL.

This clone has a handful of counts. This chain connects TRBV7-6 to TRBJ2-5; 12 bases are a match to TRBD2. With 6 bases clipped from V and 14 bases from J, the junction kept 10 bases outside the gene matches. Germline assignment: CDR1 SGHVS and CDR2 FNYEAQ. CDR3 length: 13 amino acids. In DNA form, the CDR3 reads TGTGCCAGCAGTTCGAGGACTAGCGGGACTCCTTACTTC. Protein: CASSSRTSGTPYF.

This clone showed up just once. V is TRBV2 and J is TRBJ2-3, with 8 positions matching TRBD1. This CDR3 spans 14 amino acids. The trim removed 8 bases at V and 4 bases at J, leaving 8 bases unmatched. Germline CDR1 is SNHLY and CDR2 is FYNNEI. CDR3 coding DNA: TGTGCCAGCGGGCGACAGGGGTTCGCAGATACGCAGTATTTT. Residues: CASGRQGFADTQYF.

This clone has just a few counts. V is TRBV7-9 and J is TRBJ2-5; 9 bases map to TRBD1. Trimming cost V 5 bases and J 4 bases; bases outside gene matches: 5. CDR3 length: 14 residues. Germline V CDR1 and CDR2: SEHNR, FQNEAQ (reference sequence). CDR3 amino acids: CASSPRDRAETQYF. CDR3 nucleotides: TGTGCCAGCAGCCCTCGGGACAGGGCAGAGACCCAGTACTTC.

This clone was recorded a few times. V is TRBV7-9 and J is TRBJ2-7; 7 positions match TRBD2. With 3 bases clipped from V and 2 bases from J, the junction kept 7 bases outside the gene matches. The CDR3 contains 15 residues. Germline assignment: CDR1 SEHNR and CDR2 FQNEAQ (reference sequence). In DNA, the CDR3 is TGTGCCAGCAGCTTTCAAGGGACTATTCCCTACGAGCAGTACTTC. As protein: CASSFQGTIPYEQYF.

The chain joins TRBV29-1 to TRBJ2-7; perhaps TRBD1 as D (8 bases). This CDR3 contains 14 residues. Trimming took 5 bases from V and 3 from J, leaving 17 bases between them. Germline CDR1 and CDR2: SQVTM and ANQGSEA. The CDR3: CSVSGTGKGYEQYF. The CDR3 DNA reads TGCAGCGTTAGCGGGACAGGCAAGGGCTACGAGCAGTACTTC.

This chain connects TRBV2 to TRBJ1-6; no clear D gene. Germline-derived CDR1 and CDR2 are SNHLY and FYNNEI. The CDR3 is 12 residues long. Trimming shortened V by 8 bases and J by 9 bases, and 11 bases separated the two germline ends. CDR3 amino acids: CASLALASPLHF. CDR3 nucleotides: TGTGCCAGCCTGGCGCTCGCTTCACCCCTCCACTTT.

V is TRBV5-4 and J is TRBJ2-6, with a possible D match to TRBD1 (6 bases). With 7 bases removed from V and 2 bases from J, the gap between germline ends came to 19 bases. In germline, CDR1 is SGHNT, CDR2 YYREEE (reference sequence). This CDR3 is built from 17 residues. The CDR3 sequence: CASPIGTPGTGANVLTF. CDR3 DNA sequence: TGTGCCAGCCCCATCGGGACACCGGGGACTGGGGCCAACGTCCTGACTTTC.

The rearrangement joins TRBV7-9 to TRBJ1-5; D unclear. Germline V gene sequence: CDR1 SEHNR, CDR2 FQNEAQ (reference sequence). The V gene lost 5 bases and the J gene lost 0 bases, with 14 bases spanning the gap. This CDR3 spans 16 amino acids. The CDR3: CASSKDGRRSNQPQHF. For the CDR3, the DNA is TGTGCCAGCAGCAAGGACGGGAGGCGTAGCAATCAGCCCCAGCATTTT.

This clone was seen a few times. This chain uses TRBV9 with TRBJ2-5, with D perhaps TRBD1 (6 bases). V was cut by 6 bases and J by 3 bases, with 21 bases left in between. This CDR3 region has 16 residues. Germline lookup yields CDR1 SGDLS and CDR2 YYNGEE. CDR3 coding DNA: TGTGCCAGCACCAAACTACCACAGGGTGGTAAAGAGACCCAGTACTTC. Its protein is CASTKLPQGGKETQYF.

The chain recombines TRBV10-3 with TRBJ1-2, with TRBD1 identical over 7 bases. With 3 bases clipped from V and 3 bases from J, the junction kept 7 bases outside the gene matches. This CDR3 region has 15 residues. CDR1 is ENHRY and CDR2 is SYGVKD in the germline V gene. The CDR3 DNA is TGTGCCATCAGTGAAGGGGGCATTGTGGACTATGGCTACACCTTC. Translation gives CAISEGGIVDYGYTF.

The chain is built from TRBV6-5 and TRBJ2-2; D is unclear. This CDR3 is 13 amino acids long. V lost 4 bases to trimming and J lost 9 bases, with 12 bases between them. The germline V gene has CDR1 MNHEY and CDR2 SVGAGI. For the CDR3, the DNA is TGTGCCAGCAGTTCCCCGGCGATCCGGGAGCTGTTTTTT. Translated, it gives CASSSPAIRELFF.

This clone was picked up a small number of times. The CDR3 loop reads CSVGRLAGGEQFF. The CDR3 region has the DNA TGCAGCGTTGGCAGACTAGCGGGGGGTGAGCAGTTCTTC. The rearrangement joins TRBV29-1 to TRBJ2-1, with TRBD2 matching over 13 bases. The junction had 3 bases not matched to a gene; V was cut back by 4 bases and J by 9 bases. From germline, CDR1 is SQVTM and CDR2 ANQGSEA. CDR3 size: 13 residues.

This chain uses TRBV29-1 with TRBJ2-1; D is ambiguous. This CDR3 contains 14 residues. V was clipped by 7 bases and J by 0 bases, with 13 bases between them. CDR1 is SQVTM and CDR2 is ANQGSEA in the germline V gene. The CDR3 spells CSAGPASSYNEQFF. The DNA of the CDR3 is TGCAGCGCCGGGCCCGCGAGCTCCTACAATGAGCAGTTCTTC.